These 20 T cell receptor beta chains were all obtained from the same sample, sequenced in a study of blood T cell repertoires in COVID-19. TCRdb keeps only in-frame clones here, not all; method: immunoSEQ multiplex PCR. Of approximately 250,000 clones detected, around 90% appear once; the ten largest clones hold about 4%. The sample comprised PBMCs or T cells enriched from blood (not recorded which). These receptors all stem from a woman aged 25 to 45 with acute COVID-19.

This chain uses TRBV7-2 with TRBJ1-3; 9 positions match TRBD1. V lost 5 bases and J lost 5; bases outside the gene matches: 4. The CDR3 contains 14 residues. The germline CDR1 and CDR2 sequences are SGHTA and FQGNSA. The CDR3 DNA is TGTGCCAGCAGCAAGGGACAGGGTCGAAACACCATATATTTT. Amino acid sequence: CASSKGQGRNTIYF.

The rearrangement uses TRBV10-3 and TRBJ2-1, with 10 bases that match TRBD2. The CDR3 runs to 19 residues. Per the germline V gene, CDR1 is ENHRY and CDR2 is SYGVKD. Losses at the gene ends were 0 bases for V and 5 bases for J; bases not matched to a gene: 13. Here the CDR3 reads CAISESFRLAGDENNEQFF. The CDR3 nucleotides are TGTGCCATCAGTGAGTCGTTTAGGCTAGCGGGAGATGAAAACAATGAGCAGTTCTTC.

V and J are TRBV28 and TRBJ2-7; TRBD1 matches 8 bases. Germline lookup yields CDR1 MDHEN and CDR2 SYDVKM. Germline trimming cut 5 bases from V and 7 bases from J; bases unmatched to any gene: 10. CDR3 length: 14 amino acids. The CDR3 coding sequence is TGTGCCAGCAGTGTCCCACAGGGGGTGGGAGAGCAGTACTTC. Its protein product is CASSVPQGVGEQYF.

The chain recombines TRBV4-1 with TRBJ2-7, with D unresolved. CDR3 length: 14 amino acids. Trimming pared 4 bases from V and 1 base from J, leaving 11 bases between. Per the germline V gene, CDR1 is MGHRA and CDR2 is YSYEKL. CDR3 nucleotides: TGCGCCAGCAGCCCCTCGACACCGTCCTACGAGCAGTACTTC. Translating gives CASSPSTPSYEQYF.

The rearrangement links TRBV5-4 to TRBJ1-2; TRBD1 aligns across 8 bases. Germline V lookup: CDR1 SGHNT, CDR2 YYREEE (reference sequence). The CDR3 loop spans 13 amino acids. J gave up 8 bases and V 1 base, and 4 bases lay outside the gene matches. DNA for the CDR3: TGTGCCAGCAGCTTGACGACAGGGGTCGGCTACACCTTC. It yields the protein CASSLTTGVGYTF. Together with reference TRBV5-4 and TRBJ1-2, the CDR3 gives the full variable domain: ETGVTQSPTHLIKTRGQQVTLRCSSQSGHNTVSWYQQALGQGPQFIFQYYREEENGRGNFPPRFSGLQFPNYSSELNVNALELDDSALYLCASSLTTGVGYTFGSGTRLTVV.

This CDR3 is CASSLARVGSGDIQYF. CDR3 DNA: TGTGCCAGCAGCTTAGCGCGGGTGGGCTCAGGGGACATTCAGTACTTC. The chain has TRBV7-9 and TRBJ2-4; tentatively, D is TRBD1 (6 bases). Deletions cut 0 bases from V and 8 bases from J, with 17 bases between. The CDR3 extends over 16 amino acids. CDR1 and CDR2 (germline): SEHNR, FQNEAQ (reference sequence). Together with reference TRBV7-9 and TRBJ2-4, the CDR3 gives the full variable domain: DTGVSQNPRHKITKRGQNVTFRCDPISEHNRLYWYRQTLGQGPEFLTYFQNEAQLEKSRLLSDRFSAERPKGSFSTLEIQRTEQGDSAMYLCASSLARVGSGDIQYFGAGTRLSVL.

The rearrangement links TRBV7-3 to TRBJ2-1, with 12 nucleotides matching TRBD2. CDR1 is SGHTA and CDR2 is FQGTGA in the germline V gene. The CDR3 sequence is 18 residues long. The J segment lost 4 bases and the V segment lost 6 bases, leaving 13 bases of the junction unmatched. The CDR3 spells CASSFLAGGPGFYNEQFF. The CDR3 coding sequence is TGTGCCAGCAGTTTCCTAGCGGGAGGGCCGGGTTTTTACAATGAGCAGTTCTTC.

V and J are TRBV4-2 and TRBJ2-1, with D perhaps TRBD1 (5 bases). Germline assignment: CDR1 LGHNA and CDR2 YNFKEQ. Trimming removed 1 base at V and 3 bases at J, with 13 bases between. The CDR3 loop spans 16 amino acids. The CDR3 spells CASSQAHQGNYNEQFF. Here the CDR3 DNA reads TGTGCCAGCAGCCAAGCTCATCAGGGAAACTACAATGAGCAGTTCTTC.

The rearrangement uses TRBV6-5 and TRBJ2-7, with 10 bases aligning to TRBD1. CDR1 is MNHEY, CDR2 SVGAGI, per germline. J lost 2 bases, V lost 2 bases, and 3 bases had no gene match. This CDR3 is built from 15 residues. CDR3 coding DNA: TGTGCCAGCAGTTACGGGACAGGGGCAGCCTACGAGCAGTACTTC. It encodes CASSYGTGAAYEQYF.

The chain employs TRBV25-1 and TRBJ1-5; maybe TRBD1 (6 bases). The CDR3 has 14 residues. Trimming removed 4 bases at V and 2 bases at J, with 9 bases between. Germline V gene lookup returns CDR1 MGHDK and CDR2 SYGVNS. For the CDR3, the DNA is TGTGCCAGCAGTGGCACAGGGCGCAATCAGCCCCAGCATTTT. Residues: CASSGTGRNQPQHF. The complete variable domain, with remaining parts taken from reference TRBV25-1 and TRBJ1-5, reads EADIYQTPRYLVIGTGKKITLECSQTMGHDKMYWYQQDPGMELHLIHYSYGVNSTEKGDLSSESTVSRIRTEHFPLTLESARPSHTSQYLCASSGTGRNQPQHFGDGTRLSIL.

The chain recombines TRBV10-1 with TRBJ2-1; 8 bases are shared with TRBD2. The V and J ends lost 3 bases and 3 bases, in that order; junction bases with no gene match: 7. Germline-derived CDR1 and CDR2 are WNHNN and SYGVQD (reference sequence). The CDR3 extends over 16 amino acids. This CDR3 is CASSDPGTRGYNEQFF. The DNA for the CDR3 is TGCGCCAGCAGTGACCCCGGGACTAGGGGCTACAATGAGCAGTTCTTC.

The chain joins TRBV3-1 (or the pseudogene TRBV3-2) to TRBJ1-4; D might be TRBD1 (6 bases). The CDR3 extends over 15 amino acids. The V end was cut by 1 base, the J end by 3 bases, with 9 bases between. The germline V gene has CDR1 LGHDT and CDR2 YNNKEL (reference sequence). The CDR3 DNA follows: TGTGCCAGCAGCCAAGTGGACAGCGCTAATGAAAAACTGTTTTTT. This encodes CASSQVDSANEKLFF.

This chain links TRBV14 with TRBJ2-5, with D perhaps TRBD2 (5 bases). The V gene's germline CDR1 is SGHDN and CDR2 FVKESK. Trimming pared 3 bases from V and 5 bases from J, leaving 16 bases between. The CDR3 has 15 residues. CDR3 region: CASSHLAESDETQYF. For the CDR3, the DNA is TGTGCCAGCAGCCACCTAGCCGAAAGTGATGAGACCCAGTACTTC.

A single count supports this clone. The rearrangement uses TRBV10-3 and TRBJ2-1; 11 bases are a match to TRBD2. V was clipped by 4 bases and J by 5 bases; unmatched bases: 10. This CDR3 is 17 amino acids long. The V gene's germline CDR1 is ENHRY and CDR2 SYGVKD. CDR3 sequence (DNA): TGTGCCATCAGTGGGTCAGGGACTAGCGGTATCGACAATGAGCAGTTCTTC. It encodes CAISGSGTSGIDNEQFF.

The V gene is TRBV28, the J gene TRBJ1-3; 8 positions agree with TRBD1. The CDR3 covers 16 residues. Germline V gives CDR1 MDHEN, CDR2 SYDVKM. Trimming removed 3 bases from V and 0 bases from J; junction bases left unmatched: 4. The CDR3, as DNA: TGTGCCAGCAGTTTTGGACAGGGCATCTCTGGAAACACCATATATTTT. Residues: CASSFGQGISGNTIYF. Variable domain in full (rest from reference TRBV28 and TRBJ1-3): DVKVTQSSRYLVKRTGEKVFLECVQDMDHENMFWYRQDPGLGLRLIYFSYDVKMKEKGDIPEGYSVSREKKERFSLILESASTNQTSMYLCASSFGQGISGNTIYFGEGSWLTVV.

The J gene is TRBJ2-7, the V gene TRBV28, with 11 bases matching TRBD2. CDR3 size: 15 residues. Trimming removed 1 base from V and 3 bases from J; junction bases left unmatched: 2. CDR1 is MDHEN, CDR2 SYDVKM, per germline. CDR3: CASSLSLAGVYEQYF. The CDR3, as DNA: TGTGCCAGCAGTTTATCACTAGCGGGAGTCTACGAGCAGTACTTC.

V is TRBV19 and J is TRBJ2-1; maybe TRBD1 (6 bases). CDR3 length: 13 amino acids. CDR1 is LNHDA, CDR2 SQIVND, per germline (reference sequence). V dropped 7 bases and J dropped 4 bases, with 11 bases sitting between them. CDR3 loop: CASNRDPYNEQFF. The DNA for the CDR3 is TGTGCCAGTAACAGGGACCCATACAATGAGCAGTTCTTC.

This clone turned up a few times. V and J are TRBV28 and TRBJ1-4; TRBD1 is a possible D gene (5 bases). Trimming shortened V by 2 bases and J by 0 bases, and 7 bases separated the two germline ends. This CDR3 has 15 amino acids. The V gene's germline CDR1 is MDHEN and CDR2 SYDVKM. CDR3 protein: CASSLGGTTNEKLFF. In DNA form, the CDR3 reads TGTGCCAGCAGTTTAGGGGGGACAACTAATGAAAAACTGTTTTTT.

The V gene is TRBV4-2, the J gene TRBJ2-1; maybe TRBD1 (5 bases). Trimming removed 0 bases from V and 5 bases from J, with 11 bases in between. Germline CDR1 reads LGHNA; CDR2 reads YNFKEQ. This CDR3 is built from 15 residues. CDR3 DNA: TGTGCCAGCAGCCAAGAGGGGCAGGGTCACAATGAGCAGTTCTTC. This translates into CASSQEGQGHNEQFF.

V and J are TRBV4-1 and TRBJ2-1; 10 bases fit TRBD2. Trimming at V came to 0 bases and at J to 10 bases, leaving 6 bases not matched to a gene. CDR3 size: 15 residues. CDR1 and CDR2 from the germline V gene are MGHRA and YSYEKL. CDR3 in amino acids: CASSQDSSGSDEQFF. As DNA, the CDR3 is TGCGCCAGCAGCCAAGACTCTAGCGGGAGTGACGAGCAGTTCTTC.